This entry is about one TCR beta chain. No antigen is known for it. V was trimmed by 2 bases and J by 8 bases, leaving 18 bases between them. CDR1 and CDR2 (germline): MDHEN, SYDVKM. The CDR3 runs 15 residues. The entry originates in a study of T cells in localized non-small cell lung cancer. The protocol was immunoSEQ multiplex PCR, while the TCRdb copy is restricted to in-frame clones and leaves out a portion. The sample contains about 26,000 clones, roughly 80% of which appear only once. Findings and limits, study-wide: Without multi-region sequencing, intratumor heterogeneity could not be excluded.

The receptor's source is a man aged 35 to 69 with stage III squamous cell lung carcinoma. Material: peripheral blood, obtained before any cancer treatment. The chain uses TRBV28 and TRBJ1-2; TRBD1 might be the D (6 bases). In DNA, the CDR3 is TGTGCCAGCAGTTTAGCCAACAGGGCCATCGGGGGCTACACCTTC. It is translated as CASSLANRAIGGYTF.